The 29 T cell receptor beta chains reported below all come from one sample, sequenced in a study of T cells in Graves' hyperthyroidism and ophthalmopathy. From RNA transcripts, TCR beta CDR3 regions were amplified. First-round RT-PCR with HTBI primers amplified the TCR CDR3 region. MiXCR, run by TCRdb on the multiplex PCR reads, gives a single entry per CDR3 protein. This table holds under 450,000 distinct CDR3 sequences, about 13% found once. The sequenced material came from blood. Source of these receptors: a young man with Graves' hyperthyroidism that later progressed to Graves' ophthalmopathy.

The CDR3 coding sequence is TGTGCCAGCAGCTTGGGTTCTAGCGGGGGTAGGGCGACCCAGTACTTC. Encoded protein: CASSLGSSGGRATQYF. The V call is TRBV7-6, the J call TRBJ2-5; 10 bases are shared with TRBD2. Germline CDR1 and CDR2: SGHVS and FNYEAQ. The CDR3 has 16 residues. The ends lost 3 bases at V and 7 bases at J; junction bases unmatched: 11. Drawing the rest from reference TRBV7-6 and TRBJ2-5, the complete variable domain is GAGVSQSPRYKVTKRGQDVALRCDPISGHVSLYWYRQALGQGPEFLTYFNYEAQQDKSGLPNDRFSAERPEGSISTLTIQRTEQRDSAMYRCASSLGSSGGRATQYFGPGTRLLVL.

This clonotype was observed a few times. The V gene is TRBV25-1, the J gene TRBJ1-3; TRBD1 is a possible D gene (5 bases). CDR3 length equals 15 residues. Trimming removed 2 bases at V and 4 bases at J, with 12 bases between. Germline lookup yields CDR1 MGHDK and CDR2 SYGVNS. CDR3: CASSEPREVGNTIYF. For the CDR3, the DNA is TGTGCCAGCAGTGAACCCAGGGAAGTGGGAAACACCATATATTTT.

Many counts were recorded for this clonotype. V usage is TRBV30 and J usage is TRBJ1-1; D is unclear. The CDR3 consists of 14 residues. Germline lookup yields CDR1 GTSNPN and CDR2 SVGIG (reference sequence). V gave up 7 bases and J gave up 0 bases, with 15 bases separating them. The CDR3 reads CALTLGDMNTEAFF. CDR3 coding DNA: TGTGCCTTAACCCTTGGTGACATGAACACTGAAGCTTTCTTT. The full variable domain, rest sourced from reference TRBV30 and TRBJ1-1, is SQTIHQWPATLVQPVGSPLSLECTVEGTSNPNLYWYRQAAGRGLQLLFYSVGIGQISSEVPQNLSASRPQDRQFILSSKKLLLSDSGFYLCALTLGDMNTEAFFGQGTRLTVV.

Only a few counts were recorded for this clonotype. The chain is built from TRBV6-1 and TRBJ2-1; 11 positions match TRBD2. With 5 bases clipped from V and 8 bases from J, the junction kept 5 bases outside the gene matches. Germline CDR1 reads MNHNS; CDR2 reads SASEGT. This CDR3 spans 14 amino acids. The CDR3: CASSISGGAYEQFF. CDR3 bases: TGTGCCAGCAGTATTAGCGGGGGGGCTTATGAGCAGTTCTTC.

The chain links TRBV9 to TRBJ1-6; tentatively, D is TRBD1 (6 bases). The length of the CDR3 is 17 residues. Between the trimmed V and J ends, which lost 4 bases and 3 bases, there was a span of 17 bases. Germline CDR1 SGDLS, CDR2 YYNGEE. Here the CDR3 reads CASSPWTEPFYNSPLHF. Here the CDR3 DNA reads TGTGCCAGCAGCCCTTGGACAGAACCCTTCTATAATTCACCCCTCCACTTT.

V usage is TRBV5-5 and J usage is TRBJ1-1, with unresolved D. This CDR3 has 15 residues. The germline V and J ends were trimmed by 4 bases and 1 base, with 14 bases remaining between them. From germline, CDR1 is SGHKS and CDR2 YYEKEE (reference sequence). The CDR3 loop is CASSPLGRPNTEAFF. In DNA form, the CDR3 reads TGTGCCAGCAGCCCCCTGGGTAGGCCGAACACTGAAGCTTTCTTT.

This clonotype was counted ten times or more. The rearrangement links TRBV11-3 to TRBJ2-5; no clear D. The germline gives CDR1 SGHNT, CDR2 YENEEA. The ends were cut back, 1 base at V and 4 bases at J, with 7 bases in the middle. The CDR3 runs 13 residues. CDR3 bases: TGTGCCAGCAGCTTAGTAGCAGCAGAGACCCAGTACTTC. The encoded protein is CASSLVAAETQYF. The full variable domain, completed using reference TRBV11-3 and TRBJ2-5, is EAGVVQSPRYKIIEKKQPVAFWCNPISGHNTLYWYLQNLGQGPELLIRYENEEAVDDSQLPKDRFSAERLKGVDSTLKIQPAELGDSAVYLCASSLVAAETQYFGPGTRLLVL.

This clonotype has ten or more counts. This chain connects TRBV13 to TRBJ1-1; possible D gene TRBD1, 6 bases. The CDR3 contains 13 residues. V dropped 5 bases and J dropped 11 bases, with 18 bases sitting between them. In germline, CDR1 is PRHDT, CDR2 FYEKMQ (reference sequence). CDR3 protein: CASSPMDSSGAFF. The CDR3 DNA sequence: TGTGCCAGCAGCCCCATGGACAGCTCGGGGGCTTTCTTT.

This clonotype was seen only once. The CDR3 sequence: CASSRSREGTEAFF. CDR3 nucleotide sequence: TGTGCCAGCAGCCGAAGCAGGGAGGGCACTGAAGCTTTCTTT. The genes are TRBV14 and TRBJ1-1; D might be TRBD1 (5 bases). From germline, CDR1 is SGHDN and CDR2 FVKESK. V was pared by 4 bases and J by 4 bases, with 13 bases between. The CDR3 runs 14 residues.

This clonotype has ten or more counts. This chain connects TRBV28 to TRBJ2-7; D may be TRBD2 (5 bases). Germline CDR1 is MDHEN and CDR2 is SYDVKM. Trimming removed 5 bases from V and 4 bases from J, with 9 bases in between. There are 12 residues in the CDR3. This CDR3 reads CASSTPGYEQYF. In DNA form, the CDR3 reads TGTGCCAGCAGTACTCCGGGGTACGAGCAGTACTTC.

This clonotype was detected many times. The chain carries TRBV2 and TRBJ1-2, with D hard to call. The germline gives CDR1 SNHLY, CDR2 FYNNEI. This CDR3 contains 11 residues. Trimming left V 4 bases short and J 5 bases short, with 5 bases between. CDR3 in DNA: TGTGCCAGCAGTGTTGAGTATGGCTACACCTTC. It is translated as CASSVEYGYTF.

The rearrangement joins TRBV12-3 or TRBV12-4 to TRBJ2-3, with 8 bases identical to TRBD1. This CDR3 comprises 14 residues. Trimming removed 6 bases from V and 6 bases from J; junction bases left unmatched: 8. CDR3 coding DNA: TGTGCCAGCAGCCTAGGGACAGGCCCTGATACGCAGTATTTT. As protein: CASSLGTGPDTQYF.

This clonotype showed up many times. This chain joins TRBV5-1 and TRBJ1-1, with 7 bases lining up with TRBD1. V was clipped by 4 bases and J by 4 bases; unmatched bases: 7. Germline CDR1 is SGHRS and CDR2 is YFSETQ. The CDR3 consists of 14 residues. The CDR3 protein is CASSAHRGGTEAFF. For the CDR3, the DNA is TGCGCCAGCAGCGCGCACAGGGGTGGCACTGAAGCTTTCTTT.

Only a few counts were recorded for this clonotype. The chain has TRBV2 and TRBJ1-6; D is possibly TRBD1 (5 bases). From germline, CDR1 is SNHLY and CDR2 FYNNEI. The CDR3 loop spans 15 amino acids. V lost 5 bases, J lost 5 bases, and 13 bases lay in between. CDR3 in DNA: TGTGCCAGCAGTCGACTGATAGGGGATAATTCACCCCTCCACTTT. This encodes CASSRLIGDNSPLHF.

This clonotype was seen repeatedly, ten times or more. This rearrangement joins TRBV27 to TRBJ1-5; D is possibly TRBD1 (5 bases). V gave up 5 bases and J gave up 1 base, with 21 bases separating them. CDR1 is MNHEY, CDR2 SMNVEV, per germline (reference sequence). The CDR3 runs to 18 residues. For the CDR3, the DNA is TGTGCCAGCAGTCCCCGACTCGGGACCATAGGAAGCAATCAGCCCCAGCATTTT. Translation gives CASSPRLGTIGSNQPQHF.

This clonotype was seen more than once but under ten times. The genes are TRBV5-1 and TRBJ2-7; 11 nucleotides line up with TRBD1. Trimming at V came to 4 bases and at J to 6 bases, leaving 6 bases not matched to a gene. The germline V gene has CDR1 SGHRS and CDR2 YFSETQ. The CDR3 loop spans 14 amino acids. The CDR3 here is CASSPDRGLPEQYF. Written as DNA, the CDR3 is TGCGCCAGCAGCCCGGACAGGGGGCTTCCCGAGCAGTACTTC.

This clonotype was observed many times. The chain carries TRBV7-9 and TRBJ1-4, with D maybe TRBD1 (6 bases). The CDR3 runs to 14 residues. Trimming removed 5 bases from V and 2 bases from J, with 9 bases in between. Germline lookup yields CDR1 SEHNR and CDR2 FQNEAQ (reference sequence). The DNA of the CDR3 is TGTGCCAGCAGCCGACAGGCTACTAATGAAAAACTGTTTTTT. It translates to CASSRQATNEKLFF. Full variable domain (rest looked up from reference TRBV7-9 and TRBJ1-4): DTGVSQNPRHKITKRGQNVTFRCDPISEHNRLYWYRQTLGQGPEFLTYFQNEAQLEKSRLLSDRFSAERPKGSFSTLEIQRTEQGDSAMYLCASSRQATNEKLFFGSGTQLSVL.

This clonotype came up many times. The chain uses TRBV7-9 and TRBJ2-5, with D perhaps matching TRBD2 (5 bases). The V gene's germline CDR1 is SEHNR and CDR2 FQNEAQ (reference sequence). The CDR3 runs to 12 residues. V lost 5 bases to trimming and J lost 7 bases, with 11 bases between them. This CDR3 reads CASSELGGTQYF. The CDR3 region has the DNA TGTGCCAGCAGCGAGCTCGGAGGGACCCAGTACTTC.

This clonotype was counted ten times or more. The gene calls are TRBV11-1 and TRBJ1-2; tentative D call: TRBD1 (6 bases). Germline V gives CDR1 SGHAT, CDR2 FQDESV (reference sequence). The V gene lost 5 bases and the J gene lost 0 bases, with 13 bases spanning the gap. This CDR3 contains 15 residues. DNA of the CDR3: TGTGCCAGCAGCCCCGTGACAGGAGCTAACTATGGCTACACCTTC. It codes for CASSPVTGANYGYTF.

There are many counts of this clonotype. The chain is built from TRBV28 and TRBJ2-1; possibly TRBD1 for D (6 bases). Trimming left V 6 bases short and J 0 bases short, with 15 bases between. This CDR3 is built from 16 residues. Germline V gene lookup returns CDR1 MDHEN and CDR2 SYDVKM. The CDR3 sequence: CASRLMDSSSYNEQFF. CDR3 bases: TGTGCCAGCAGACTAATGGACAGCAGCTCCTACAATGAGCAGTTCTTC.

This sequence joins TRBV29-1 and TRBJ1-6; no clear D. Trimming took 4 bases from V and 7 from J, leaving 8 bases between them. The CDR3 has 12 residues. The germline V gene has CDR1 SQVTM and CDR2 ANQGSEA. In DNA, the CDR3 is TGCAGCGTTGGTAACAGCAATTCACCCCTCCACTTT. Translation: CSVGNSNSPLHF.

This clonotype came up many times. This chain uses TRBV6-1 with TRBJ1-1; 7 nucleotides match TRBD1. The CDR3 runs 15 residues. The germline gives CDR1 MNHNS, CDR2 SASEGT. V shed 4 bases and J 1 base; nucleotides not matched to a gene: 6. The CDR3, as DNA: TGTGCCAGCAGTGGCCGTTGGACAGGGAACACTGAAGCTTTCTTT. Translation gives CASSGRWTGNTEAFF.

This clonotype appeared many times. V gene TRBV15 combines with J gene TRBJ1-3; a weak D match, TRBD1 (5 bases). Trimming stripped 8 bases from V and 0 bases from J, with 14 bases between. Germline V gene sequence: CDR1 LNHNV, CDR2 YYDKDF (reference sequence). The CDR3 spans 15 residues. CDR3 nucleotides: TGTGCCACCTCGGGGGGACTGAACTCTGGAAACACCATATATTTT. Protein product: CATSGGLNSGNTIYF.

In its sample, this clonotype was seen many times. This chain connects TRBV20-1 to TRBJ2-7, with D possibly TRBD2 on 5 matching bases. The CDR3 consists of 18 residues. Germline CDR1 reads DFQATT; CDR2 reads SNEGSKA (reference sequence). V lost 0 bases and J lost 0, with 21 bases in between. CDR3 sequence (DNA): TGCAGTGCTAGAGATGGTGCTATTAATTGGGAGAGCTCCTACGAGCAGTACTTC. This gives the protein CSARDGAINWESSYEQYF.

This clonotype was detected a few times. V and J are TRBV11-2 and TRBJ2-3, with 7 bases matching TRBD2. The CDR3 totals 15 residues. Germline-derived CDR1 and CDR2 are SGHAT and FQNNGV. With V trimmed by 2 bases and J by 4 bases, 6 bases remained unmatched. The CDR3: CASSLRTSSADTQYF. CDR3 nucleotide sequence: TGTGCCAGCAGCTTAAGGACTAGTTCGGCAGATACGCAGTATTTT.

This clonotype has a handful of counts. The chain recombines TRBV4-2 with TRBJ1-1, with a tentative D call TRBD1 (6 bases). V was trimmed by 1 base and J by 5 bases, leaving 14 bases between them. Germline V gene data show CDR1 as LGHNA and CDR2 as YNFKEQ. The length of the CDR3 is 15 residues. DNA of the CDR3: TGTGCCAGCAGCCAAGGCCAACAGGGAATGACTGAAGCTTTCTTT. Translation gives CASSQGQQGMTEAFF.

The chain is built from TRBV5-8 and TRBJ2-1, with 11 positions matching TRBD2. In germline, CDR1 is SGHTS, CDR2 YDEGEE. There are 14 residues in the CDR3. The V segment lost 3 bases and the J segment 8 bases; nucleotides outside the gene matches: 4. The CDR3 sequence is CASSSGLAEDEQFF. The CDR3 DNA follows: TGTGCCAGCAGCTCGGGACTAGCGGAGGATGAGCAGTTCTTC.

V gene TRBV2 combines with J gene TRBJ1-6, with D possibly matching TRBD1 (5 bases). The CDR3 length is 13 residues. Trimming removed 6 bases from V and 10 bases from J, with 13 bases in between. Germline V CDR1 and CDR2: SNHLY, FYNNEI. The DNA for the CDR3 is TGTGCCAGCAGGGACCTAGGGGAATCACCCCTCCACTTT. Its protein product is CASRDLGESPLHF.

In its sample, this clonotype was seen many times. The chain couples TRBV30 to TRBJ1-5; D ambiguous. Germline-derived CDR1 and CDR2 are GTSNPN and SVGIG (reference sequence). The CDR3 covers 15 residues. V was clipped by 0 bases and J by 4 bases, with 13 bases between them. CDR3 loop: CAWSVPGVGNQPQHF. The CDR3 bases are TGTGCCTGGAGTGTACCCGGGGTAGGGAATCAGCCCCAGCATTTT.